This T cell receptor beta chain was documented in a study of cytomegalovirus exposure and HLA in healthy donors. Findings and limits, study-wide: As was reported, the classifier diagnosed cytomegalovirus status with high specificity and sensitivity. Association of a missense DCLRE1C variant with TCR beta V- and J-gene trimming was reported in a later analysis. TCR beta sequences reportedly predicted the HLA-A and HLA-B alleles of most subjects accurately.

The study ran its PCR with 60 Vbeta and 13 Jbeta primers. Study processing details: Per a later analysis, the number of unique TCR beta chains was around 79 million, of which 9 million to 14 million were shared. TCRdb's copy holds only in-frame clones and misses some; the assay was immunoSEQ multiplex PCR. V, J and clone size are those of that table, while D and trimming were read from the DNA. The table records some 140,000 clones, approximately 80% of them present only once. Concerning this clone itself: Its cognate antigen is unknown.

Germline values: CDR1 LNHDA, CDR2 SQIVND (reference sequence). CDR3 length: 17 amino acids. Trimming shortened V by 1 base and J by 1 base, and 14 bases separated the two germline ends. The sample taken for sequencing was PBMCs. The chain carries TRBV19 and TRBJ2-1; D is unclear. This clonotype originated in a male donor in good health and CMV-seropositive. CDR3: CASSIGRKKLSYNEQFF. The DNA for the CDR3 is TGTGCCAGTAGTATAGGGAGAAAGAAGCTTTCCTACAATGAGCAGTTCTTC.